The TCR beta chain under discussion was sequenced for a study of human T cells and chemical hapten exposure. About the research overall: Predominantly women, the patients had alopecia areata, totalis or universalis.

Germline trimming cut 1 base from V and 1 base from J; bases unmatched to any gene: 4. Germline V lookup: CDR1 LGHNA, CDR2 YSLEER. This CDR3 has 15 residues. Described time point: patch test 2, 6 weeks after DPC sensitization. Described treatment: therapeutic diphenylcyclopropenone sensitization with weekly scalp DPC. TCRdb passed the RACE reads through MiXCR, listing each CDR3 protein once. The sample includes about 100,000 distinct CDR3 sequences, more than 9.5% of them seen just once. This clonotype has only a few counts. The source of this sequence is a woman aged 40-49 years with alopecia areata. Some clones in this sample may be carry-over from other donors' samples. The source was whole blood, collected in connection with sensitization to the hapten diphenylcyclopropenone (DPC). V gene TRBV4-3 combines with J gene TRBJ2-7; 7 nucleotides agree with TRBD2. As DNA, the CDR3 is TGCGCCAGCAGCCAAGGCTTGGGGGGGTCCTACGAGCAGTACTTC. It specifies CASSQGLGGSYEQYF.